The clone carrying this T cell receptor beta chain was counted between two and nine times. Antigen: not known. This specimen comes from a study of blood T cells in healthy people across ages. The J segment lost 7 bases and the V segment lost 6 bases, leaving 9 bases of the junction unmatched. CDR3 length: 14 residues. Germline loops: CDR1 SQVTM, CDR2 ANQGSEA. Using a J-beta primer mix together with a sample-barcoded 5' primer, a second PCR was run for roughly 7 to 12 cycles. A single record per CDR3 protein comes from TCRdb applying MiXCR to the 5' RACE reads. Found here are 800,000 to 950,000 distinct CDR3 sequences, 25% to 35% of them singletons; the top ten hold 10%. Study-wide results and caveats: Compared with aged donors, long-lived donors showed fewer expanded clones, suggesting selection.

These data were also reused for a study on T cells of mothers and their children. That work contributes: Mothers yielded over 8.5 million CDR3 reads, children several million each. An overlap that was slightly higher, though non-significant, was seen in related mother-child pairs versus unrelated pairs.

The clonotype comes from a woman aged 35 to 49 in good health. J is TRBJ2-3 and V is TRBV29-1, with 11 bases aligning to TRBD2. The specimen sequenced was blood. The CDR3 region is CSVLGGTSGYTQYF. The CDR3 DNA follows: TGCAGCGTACTGGGGGGGACTAGCGGATATACGCAGTATTTT.